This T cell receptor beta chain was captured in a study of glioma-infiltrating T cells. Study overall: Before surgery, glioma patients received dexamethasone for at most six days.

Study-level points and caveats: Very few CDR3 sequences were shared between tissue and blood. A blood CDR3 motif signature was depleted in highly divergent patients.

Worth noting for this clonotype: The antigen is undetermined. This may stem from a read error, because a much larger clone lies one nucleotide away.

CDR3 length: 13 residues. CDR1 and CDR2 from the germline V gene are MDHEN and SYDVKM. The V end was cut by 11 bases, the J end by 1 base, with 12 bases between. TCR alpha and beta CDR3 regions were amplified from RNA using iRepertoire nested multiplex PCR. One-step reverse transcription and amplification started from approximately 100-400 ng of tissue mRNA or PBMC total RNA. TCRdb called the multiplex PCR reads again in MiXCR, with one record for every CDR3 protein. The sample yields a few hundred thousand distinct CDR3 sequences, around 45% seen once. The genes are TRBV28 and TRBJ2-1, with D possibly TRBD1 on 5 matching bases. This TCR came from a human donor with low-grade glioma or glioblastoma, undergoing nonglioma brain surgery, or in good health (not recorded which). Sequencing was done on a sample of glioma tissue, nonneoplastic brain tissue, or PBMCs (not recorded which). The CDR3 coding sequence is TGTGCCTGCCATGACAGATCCTACAATGAGCAGTTCTTC. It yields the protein CACHDRSYNEQFF.